This T cell receptor (beta chain) derives from a study of cytomegalovirus exposure and HLA in healthy donors. Whole-study findings and limits: Reported results showed that the classifier diagnosed cytomegalovirus status with high specificity and sensitivity.

On this clone: The antigen remains unidentified.

Amplification used 60 Vbeta primers and 13 Jbeta primers. The data were produced by immunoSEQ multiplex PCR, yet TCRdb's version contains in-frame clones alone and is incomplete. This sample has over 120,000 clones, with 75% to 90% found just once. V lost 6 bases and J lost 2, with 14 bases in between. CDR1 is SNHLY and CDR2 is FYNNEI in the germline V gene. The CDR3 contains 14 residues. The sample was PBMCs. The clonotype comes from a woman aged 25 to 39 in good health and CMV-seronegative. This chain joins TRBV2 and TRBJ2-7; D gene ambiguous. For the CDR3, the DNA is TGTGCCAGCAGATCGACACTGAATGCCTACGAGCAGTACTTC. This translates into CASRSTLNAYEQYF.